This TCR beta chain was sequenced for a study of blood T cell repertoires in COVID-19. Study context: Italy, Spain and the United States were the sources of the convalescent and acute COVID-19 samples. In each case, the material was cDNA or gDNA derived from T cells, B-cell-depleted T cells, or PBMCs.

In the original processing: Amplification with reference gene primers provided the estimates of nucleated cell counts. The repertoire was sequenced with immunoSEQ multiplex PCR; TCRdb's copy has only in-frame clones and lacks some. For V, J and clone size, that table is used; D and trimming come from the DNA. The repertoire has more than 150,000 clones, around 90% of them found once; the top ten carry around 7%. The germline gives CDR1 SNHLY, CDR2 FYNNEI. Trimming took 6 bases from V and 0 from J; bases not matched to a gene: 7. CDR3 length equals 16 residues. The source material was peripheral blood. The chain has TRBV2 and TRBJ2-1, with 8 bases lining up with TRBD1. The receptor was isolated from a man aged 35 to 55 with acute or convalescent COVID-19. CDR3 sequence reads: CASSLATGASYNEQFF. The CDR3 bases are TGTGCCAGCAGCCTTGCGACAGGGGCCTCCTACAATGAGCAGTTCTTC.